The clone carrying this T cell receptor (beta chain) appeared a single time. Its specificity is unknown. This CDR3 has 15 residues. Germline V gene data show CDR1 as SGHVS and CDR2 as FQNEAQ. Trimming removed 7 bases from V and 5 bases from J; junction bases left unmatched: 9. Sorted-subset replicate PCRs used 200 to 250 ng DNA, about 30,000 T cell genomes. Data came from immunoSEQ multiplex PCR; TCRdb stores just in-frame clones and leaves some out. The table records about 2.4 million clones, under 95% of them present only once. The data belong to a study of shared clonotypes between healthy human individuals. General observations from the study: Clonotype sharing among the donors was expected to vary with sequencing depth.

The clonotype comes from a man aged 18 to 35 in good health. Some clones in this sample may be carry-over from other donors' samples. V gene TRBV7-8 combines with J gene TRBJ1-1, with 11 bases identical to TRBD1. Sequencing input: naive CD4+ T cells from PBMCs. Documented subset: CD45RA+ positively selected. CDR3: CASTPGDRGWTEAFF. The CDR3 DNA reads as TGTGCCAGCACCCCAGGGGACAGGGGGTGGACTGAAGCTTTCTTT.